Presented here are 28 T cell receptor beta chains from one specimen sequenced in a study of CD8 T cells in ankylosing spondylitis. TCRdb fed the 5' RACE reads into MiXCR, producing one record per CDR3 protein. The repertoire holds 150,000 to 200,000 distinct CDR3 sequences, roughly 13% seen once, with approximately 16% in the top ten. The sequenced sample was blood, either unsorted or a sorted T cell fraction (not recorded which). The receptors here all came from a male donor with ankylosing spondylitis or in good health (not recorded which).

In this sample, this clonotype turned up a few times. The genes are TRBV3-1 and TRBJ2-3; D ambiguous. V was pared by 4 bases and J by 0 bases, with 14 bases between. Germline CDR1 and CDR2: LGHDT and YNNKEL (reference sequence). The CDR3 extends over 16 amino acids. The CDR3 DNA is TGTGCCAGCAGCCCCCCCTTTGTGGCCAGCACAGATACGCAGTATTTT. Translating gives CASSPPFVASTDTQYF.

This chain uses TRBV6-1 with TRBJ1-4, with D unresolved. V lost 6 bases and J 8 bases, leaving 22 bases between the germline ends. Germline V gives CDR1 MNHNS, CDR2 SASEGT. This CDR3 is built from 16 residues. The CDR3: CASSLHAGAEKEKLFF. CDR3 bases: TGTGCCAGCAGCCTACACGCGGGCGCCGAGAAGGAAAAACTGTTTTTT.

The V and J genes are TRBV7-9 and TRBJ2-7; D possibly matches TRBD1 or TRBD2 (5 bases each). Germline V gene lookup returns CDR1 SEHNR and CDR2 FQNEAQ (reference sequence). This CDR3 spans 17 amino acids. The V end was cut by 5 bases, the J end by 2 bases, with 22 bases between. CDR3 region: CASSPRYRDPTAYEQYF. The DNA for the CDR3 is TGTGCCAGCAGCCCCCGGTACCGGGACCCCACCGCCTACGAGCAGTACTTC.

The rearrangement uses TRBV6-2 or TRBV6-3 and TRBJ1-2; 8 bases fit TRBD1. The CDR3 covers 14 residues. Per the germline V gene, CDR1 is MNHEY and CDR2 is SVGEGT. V lost 2 bases, J lost 2 bases, and 1 base stayed unmatched. CDR3 DNA sequence: TGTGCCAGCAGTTACACAGGGGGAAACTATGGCTACACCTTC. This sequence encodes CASSYTGGNYGYTF.

This clonotype was seen repeatedly, ten times or more. The chain is built from TRBV29-1 and TRBJ1-3; no reliable D call. V was trimmed by 4 bases and J by 0 bases, leaving 7 bases between them. The germline gives CDR1 SQVTM, CDR2 ANQGSEA. The CDR3 consists of 13 residues. For the CDR3, the DNA is TGCAGCGTTGCTACGAGCTCTGGAAACACCATATATTTT. Amino acid sequence: CSVATSSGNTIYF.

This clonotype was seen just once. A read error is likely, as this CDR3 ends without the conserved phenylalanine or tryptophan. V and J are TRBV2 and TRBJ2-1, with TRBD2 matching 7 bases. J gave up 4 bases and V 0 bases, and 6 bases lay outside the gene matches. There are 16 residues in the CDR3. Germline CDR1 is SNHLY and CDR2 is FYNNEI. CDR3 sequence: CASSEAWGGVYNEQFL. DNA of the CDR3: TGTGCCAGCAGTGAAGCGTGGGGAGGGGTATACAATGAGCAGTTCTTA.

This clonotype is labeled medium-sized (0.01 to 0.1%). V gene TRBV24-1 combines with J gene TRBJ2-2; no reliable D call. Trimming left V 5 bases short and J 3 bases short, with 9 bases between. CDR1 is KGHDR and CDR2 is SFDVKD in the germline V gene. The CDR3 length is 14 residues. CDR3 DNA sequence: TGTGCCACCAGTGGCGGTCAGGACACCGGGGAGCTGTTTTTT. Translated, it gives CATSGGQDTGELFF.

A few counts support this clonotype. The V call is TRBV5-1, the J call TRBJ2-3; no clear D gene. Germline V gene sequence: CDR1 SGHRS, CDR2 YFSETQ. CDR3 size: 12 residues. Trimming stripped 5 bases from V and 1 base from J, with 5 bases between. CDR3 amino acids: CASRAGTDTQYF. DNA of the CDR3: TGCGCCAGCAGGGCCGGCACAGATACGCAGTATTTT.

This chain joins TRBV12-3 or TRBV12-4 and TRBJ1-1; perhaps TRBD1 as D (5 bases). This CDR3 spans 12 amino acids. Trimming removed 5 bases from V and 8 bases from J, with 12 bases in between. CDR3 region: CASSVGAQEAFF. The DNA for the CDR3 is TGTGCCAGCAGTGTTGGGGCGCAGGAAGCTTTCTTT.

This clonotype was seen repeatedly, ten times or more. The chain recombines TRBV27 with TRBJ2-3, with 11 positions matching TRBD1. V shed 3 bases and J 5 bases; nucleotides not matched to a gene: 7. CDR1 and CDR2 (germline): MNHEY, SMNVEV (reference sequence). CDR3 length: 16 amino acids. Written as DNA, the CDR3 is TGTGCCAGCAGTTTCTCGGACAGGGGGCGCGAAGATACGCAGTATTTT. Its translation: CASSFSDRGREDTQYF.

This clonotype was recorded a few times. The genes are TRBV27 and TRBJ1-2; D is perhaps TRBD1 (5 bases). The V and J ends lost 5 bases and 5 bases respectively, with 21 bases between them. The CDR3 consists of 16 residues. Germline loops: CDR1 MNHEY, CDR2 SMNVEV (reference sequence). In DNA form, the CDR3 reads TGTGCCAGCAGTCACGGTGGGCGGGCTGGGGGATATGGCTACACCTTC. Amino acids: CASSHGGRAGGYGYTF.

V is TRBV5-5 and J is TRBJ2-1; possibly TRBD2 for D (7 bases). V lost 1 base and J lost 7, with 15 bases in between. CDR3 length equals 15 residues. Per germline, CDR1 SGHKS and CDR2 YYEKEE (reference sequence). The DNA for the CDR3 is TGTGCCAGCAGCTTGCGGACAGCGGGGTCAAATGAGCAGTTCTTC. Protein product: CASSLRTAGSNEQFF.

This clonotype has more than one count but fewer than ten. The chain links TRBV7-9 to TRBJ2-3; 9 bases fit TRBD1. Unmatched junction bases numbered 6, after V lost 6 bases and J lost 5 bases. The length of the CDR3 is 14 residues. Germline V gene sequence: CDR1 SEHNR, CDR2 FQNEAQ (reference sequence). The CDR3 coding sequence is TGTGCCAGCAGTACACAGGGGGCGTTAGATACGCAGTATTTT. Its translation is CASSTQGALDTQYF.

This clonotype was counted many times. This chain uses TRBV2 with TRBJ2-7; 10 nucleotides line up with TRBD1. CDR1 SNHLY and CDR2 FYNNEI come from the germline V gene. With 6 bases clipped from V and 1 base from J, the junction kept 9 bases outside the gene matches. The CDR3 contains 16 residues. The CDR3 protein is CASRIRDRGVSYEQYF. As DNA, the CDR3 is TGTGCCAGCAGGATCAGGGACAGGGGTGTTTCCTACGAGCAGTACTTC.

There are a few counts of this clonotype. DNA of the CDR3: TGTGCCAGCAGCGGACTAGCGGGAGACAATGAGCAGTTCTTC. Protein sequence: CASSGLAGDNEQFF. This chain joins TRBV2 and TRBJ2-1; 13 bases are shared with TRBD2. The germline gives CDR1 SNHLY, CDR2 FYNNEI. Unmatched junction bases numbered 1, after V lost 6 bases and J lost 5 bases. CDR3 length equals 14 residues.

J is TRBJ2-3 and V is TRBV25-1, with D tentatively TRBD2 (6 bases). The CDR3 sequence is 17 residues long. V lost 1 base and J lost 2, with 16 bases in between. Germline V gene lookup returns CDR1 MGHDK and CDR2 SYGVNS. CDR3 bases: TGTGCCAGCAGTGAATCTCATGGGCGGGGCCACACAGATACGCAGTATTTT. Its protein is CASSESHGRGHTDTQYF. Supplemented by reference TRBV25-1 and TRBJ2-3, the full variable domain reads EADIYQTPRYLVIGTGKKITLECSQTMGHDKMYWYQQDPGMELHLIHYSYGVNSTEKGDLSSESTVSRIRTEHFPLTLESARPSHTSQYLCASSESHGRGHTDTQYFGPGTRLTVL.

The V and J genes are TRBV27 and TRBJ1-2; D is unclear. V lost 7 bases to trimming and J lost 3 bases, with 21 bases between them. The CDR3 totals 16 residues. The V gene's germline CDR1 is MNHEY and CDR2 SMNVEV (reference sequence). The DNA of the CDR3 is TGTGCCAGCATCCCCCGCTGGGGTCCTCCCCACTATGGCTACACCTTC. Residues: CASIPRWGPPHYGYTF.

This clonotype has just a few counts. This chain uses TRBV5-1 with TRBJ2-1; no reliable D call. CDR1 SGHRS and CDR2 YFSETQ come from the germline V gene. With 0 bases removed from V and 4 bases from J, the gap between germline ends came to 8 bases. This CDR3 comprises 14 residues. CDR3 sequence (DNA): TGCGCCAGCAGCTTGGAACTGATTTACAATGAGCAGTTCTTC. Translating it yields CASSLELIYNEQFF.

This clonotype was recorded a few times. V and J are TRBV7-9 and TRBJ2-7; D not resolved. Germline V gene sequence: CDR1 SEHNR, CDR2 FQNEAQ (reference sequence). The CDR3 spans 10 residues. The V end lost 5 bases, the J end lost 8 bases, and 7 bases lay between the germline ends. The CDR3 DNA reads as TGTGCCAGCAGCGACACCCAGCAGTACTTC. Its protein is CASSDTQQYF.

This clonotype was counted ten times or more. V is TRBV19 and J is TRBJ2-4; D call uncertain. In germline, CDR1 is LNHDA, CDR2 SQIVND (reference sequence). V was pared by 5 bases and J by 1 base, with 9 bases between. CDR3 length equals 14 residues. CDR3 in amino acids: CASSLTDAKNIQYF. CDR3 in DNA: TGTGCCAGTAGTCTGACCGATGCCAAAAACATTCAGTACTTC.

In DNA form, the CDR3 reads TGTGCCAGCCTGGGGGCGACGGCGGATGAGCAGTTCTTC. Encoded protein: CASLGATADEQFF. This rearrangement joins TRBV2 to TRBJ2-1; a possible D gene is TRBD1 (6 bases). The CDR3 covers 13 residues. Between the trimmed V and J ends, which lost 8 bases and 8 bases, there was a span of 16 bases. CDR1 is SNHLY, CDR2 FYNNEI, per germline. Drawing the rest from reference TRBV2 and TRBJ2-1, the complete variable domain is EPEVTQTPSHQVTQMGQEVILRCVPISNHLYFYWYRQILGQKVEFLVSFYNNEISEKSEIFDDQFSVERPDGSNFTLKIRSTKLEDSAMYFCASLGATADEQFFGPGTRLTVL.

Only a few counts were recorded for this clonotype. The rearrangement joins TRBV20-1 to TRBJ1-2; D uncertain. The V end lost 6 bases, the J end lost 6 bases, and 14 bases lay between the germline ends. The CDR3 length is 12 residues. The V gene's germline CDR1 is DFQATT and CDR2 SNEGSKA (reference sequence). For the CDR3, the DNA is TGCAGTGCCGAGCGGGTTGGAGATGGCTACACCTTC. Protein product: CSAERVGDGYTF.

The chain uses TRBV5-1 and TRBJ1-3; 7 bases align to TRBD1. Trimming removed 3 bases from V and 8 bases from J; junction bases left unmatched: 14. The length of the CDR3 is 16 residues. Germline CDR1 is SGHRS and CDR2 is YFSETQ. Here the CDR3 reads CASSSPLGQLRDTIYF. Here the CDR3 DNA reads TGCGCCAGCAGCTCTCCTTTGGGACAGCTCCGTGACACCATATATTTT. Variable domain in full (rest from reference TRBV5-1 and TRBJ1-3): KAGVTQTPRYLIKTRGQQVTLSCSPISGHRSVSWYQQTPGQGLQFLFEYFSETQRNKGNFPGRFSGRQFSNSRSEMNVSTLELGDSALYLCASSSPLGQLRDTIYFGEGSWLTVV.

The rearrangement links TRBV12-3 or TRBV12-4 to TRBJ1-5, with D possibly TRBD1 on 5 matching bases. The CDR3 consists of 15 residues. V gave up 3 bases and J gave up 7 bases, with 16 bases separating them. The CDR3 is CASSLNGDGGQPQHF. CDR3 coding DNA: TGTGCCAGCAGTTTGAACGGGGACGGGGGGCAGCCCCAGCATTTT.

This clonotype has just a few counts. The rearrangement uses TRBV7-2 and TRBJ2-5, with TRBD1 matching over 7 bases. J gave up 2 bases and V 1 base, and 7 bases lay outside the gene matches. The CDR3 consists of 16 residues. Germline CDR1 and CDR2: SGHTA and FQGNSA. The chain's CDR3 is CASSLDFRDRQETQYF. The DNA for the CDR3 is TGTGCCAGCAGCTTAGATTTCCGGGACAGACAAGAGACCCAGTACTTC.

This clonotype was counted between two and nine times. CDR3 nucleotide sequence: TGCGCCAGCAGCTTGGACTACGGCACTGAAGCTTTCTTT. This translates into CASSLDYGTEAFF. The rearrangement uses TRBV5-1 and TRBJ1-1, with D hard to call. The CDR3 is 13 amino acids. CDR1 is SGHRS and CDR2 is YFSETQ in the germline V gene. Trimming shortened V by 0 bases and J by 4 bases, and 7 bases separated the two germline ends.

This clonotype was detected only a few times. The rearrangement joins TRBV4-1 to TRBJ2-7, with 8 bases matching TRBD2. This CDR3 is 16 amino acids long. The V gene's germline CDR1 is MGHRA and CDR2 YSYEKL. V shed 0 bases and J 0 bases; nucleotides not matched to a gene: 4. Written as DNA, the CDR3 is TGCGCCAGCAGCCAAGATAAAAGCGGGAGCTCCTACGAGCAGTACTTC. Its protein is CASSQDKSGSSYEQYF.

The gene calls are TRBV3-1 and TRBJ1-2; D not certain. V was pared by 0 bases and J by 8 bases, with 13 bases between. CDR1 LGHDT and CDR2 YNNKEL come from the germline V gene (reference sequence). The CDR3 sequence is 14 residues long. In nucleotides, the CDR3 is TGTGCCAGCAGCCAAGAGGTCGGGAGAGTGGGCTACACCTTC. Translating it yields CASSQEVGRVGYTF.